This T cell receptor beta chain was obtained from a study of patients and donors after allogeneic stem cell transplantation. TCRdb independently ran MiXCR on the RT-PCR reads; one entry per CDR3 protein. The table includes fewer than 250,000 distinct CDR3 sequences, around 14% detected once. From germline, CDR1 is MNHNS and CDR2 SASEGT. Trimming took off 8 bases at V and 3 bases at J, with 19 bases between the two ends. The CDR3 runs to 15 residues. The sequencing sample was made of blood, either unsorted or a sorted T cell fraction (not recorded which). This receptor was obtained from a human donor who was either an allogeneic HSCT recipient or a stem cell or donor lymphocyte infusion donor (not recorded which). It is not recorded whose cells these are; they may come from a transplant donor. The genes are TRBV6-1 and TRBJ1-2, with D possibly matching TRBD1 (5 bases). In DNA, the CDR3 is TGTGCCAGCCCTGGGGGGGGAGAAAGGCACTATGGCTACACCTTC. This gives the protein CASPGGGERHYGYTF.